The 18 T cell receptor beta chains reported below all come from one sample, sequenced in a study of memory CD8 T cells in hepatitis C reinfection. The method was immunoSEQ multiplex PCR; TCRdb's version includes in-frame clones alone and lacks a portion of them. Among 40,000 to 60,000 clones, roughly 86% were seen once, and the ten largest hold 1%. Time point meaning: pre-reinfection, 55 to 20 weeks before reinfection detection. Sorted cells were sequenced directly ex vivo without any in vitro expansion. What was sequenced was naive CD8+ T cells sorted from blood. These receptors were collected from a man aged 18 to 35 with hepatitis C virus infection.

This rearrangement joins TRBV19 to TRBJ2-3; a weak D match, TRBD2 (6 bases). The germline gives CDR1 LNHDA, CDR2 SQIVND (reference sequence). V shed 3 bases and J shed 8 bases, with 12 bases lying between them. CDR3 length equals 13 residues. The DNA of the CDR3 is TGTGCCAGTAGTATGAGCACCGGGGGTACGCAGTATTTT. Amino acid sequence: CASSMSTGGTQYF.

The chain employs TRBV6-5 and TRBJ2-2; possibly TRBD2 for D (6 bases). V lost 2 bases to trimming and J lost 4 bases, with 14 bases between them. Germline V gene lookup returns CDR1 MNHEY and CDR2 SVGAGI. The CDR3 covers 16 residues. The CDR3, as DNA: TGTGCCAGCAGTTACGGGGCGGGAAGGGGCACCGGGGAGCTGTTTTTT. It is translated as CASSYGAGRGTGELFF.

V is TRBV2 and J is TRBJ1-1; D gene uncertain. CDR1 SNHLY and CDR2 FYNNEI come from the germline V gene. V gave up 6 bases and J gave up 5 bases, with 19 bases separating them. This CDR3 has 15 residues. Here the CDR3 reads CASRGDAGVVTEAFF. In DNA, the CDR3 is TGTGCCAGCAGGGGAGACGCGGGTGTGGTTACTGAAGCTTTCTTT.

V gene TRBV5-1 combines with J gene TRBJ1-3, with D tentatively TRBD1 (5 bases). Germline V gene sequence: CDR1 SGHRS, CDR2 YFSETQ. This CDR3 has 15 residues. Trimming left V 0 bases short and J 4 bases short, with 11 bases between. In nucleotides, the CDR3 is TGCGCCAGCAGCTTGGCCCCGGGGGACGGAAACACCATATATTTT. Residues: CASSLAPGDGNTIYF.

The chain combines TRBV2 with TRBJ2-5, with 13 bases aligning to TRBD2. Germline CDR1 and CDR2: SNHLY and FYNNEI. CDR3 length equals 15 residues. Unmatched junction bases numbered 6, after V lost 6 bases and J lost 5 bases. Here the CDR3 reads CASSSLAGGGETQYF. CDR3 bases: TGTGCCAGCAGCTCACTAGCGGGAGGGGGGGAGACCCAGTACTTC.

The CDR3 region has the DNA TGTGCCAGCAGCTTAACCGGGACTGGCTCCTACGAGCAGTACTTC. This codes for CASSLTGTGSYEQYF. V gene TRBV5-4 combines with J gene TRBJ2-7, with TRBD2 as a possible D gene (6 bases). The CDR3 sequence is 15 residues long. CDR1 and CDR2 (germline): SGHNT, YYREEE (reference sequence). The V and J ends lost 2 bases and 0 bases respectively, with 12 bases between them.

The chain uses TRBV29-1 and TRBJ2-5; 11 bases match TRBD2. Trimming removed 8 bases from V and 2 bases from J; junction bases left unmatched: 7. The germline V gene encodes CDR1 SQVTM and CDR2 ANQGSEA. The CDR3 covers 14 residues. The CDR3 region has the DNA TGCAGCTTAGGGACTAGCGGCCTACAAGAGACCCAGTACTTC. Translating gives CSLGTSGLQETQYF.

This chain's CDR3 is CASSSGQRNTEAFF. CDR3 nucleotides: TGTGCCAGCAGCTCGGGACAGAGGAACACTGAAGCTTTCTTT. The V gene is TRBV7-9, the J gene TRBJ1-1, with TRBD1 identical over 7 bases. Germline CDR1 reads SEHNR; CDR2 reads FQNEAQ (reference sequence). V dropped 4 bases and J dropped 1; count of bases not matched to a gene: 3. The CDR3 is 14 amino acids.

DNA for the CDR3: TGCGCCAGCAGCCAAGAAGGCTGGACAACGAATGAGCAGTTCTTC. Residues: CASSQEGWTTNEQFF. This sequence joins TRBV4-3 and TRBJ2-1; a weak D match, TRBD1 (5 bases). The germline gives CDR1 LGHNA, CDR2 YSLEER. There are 15 residues in the CDR3. V was trimmed by 0 bases and J by 7 bases, leaving 13 bases between them.

The CDR3 nucleotides are TGTGCCAGCAGGGGGGGAGGGAACAATGAGCAGTTCTTC. Amino acids: CASRGGGNNEQFF. This chain links TRBV7-9 with TRBJ2-1, with TRBD2 matching 7 bases. The CDR3 covers 13 residues. Germline trimming cut 6 bases from V and 5 bases from J; bases unmatched to any gene: 4. The V gene's germline CDR1 is SEHNR and CDR2 FQNEAQ (reference sequence).

The chain links TRBV27 to TRBJ2-1; 7 bases line up with TRBD2. Trimming took 3 bases from V and 9 from J; bases not matched to a gene: 8. CDR1 MNHEY and CDR2 SMNVEV come from the germline V gene (reference sequence). The CDR3 spans 14 residues. The CDR3 nucleotides are TGTGCCAGCAGTTTGGGAGGGATAGCCGGTGAGCAGTTCTTC. This translates into CASSLGGIAGEQFF.

The rearrangement joins TRBV27 to TRBJ2-6, with 9 bases aligning to TRBD1. V lost 8 bases to trimming and J lost 0 bases; unmatched junction nucleotides: 8. Per germline, CDR1 MNHEY and CDR2 SMNVEV (reference sequence). This CDR3 contains 17 residues. As DNA, the CDR3 is TGTGCCAGCCAATCCGGGACAGGGTACTCTGGGGCCAACGTCCTGACTTTC. Encoded protein: CASQSGTGYSGANVLTF.

The chain uses TRBV10-1 and TRBJ1-1, with 9 bases fitting TRBD1. Germline V gene lookup returns CDR1 WNHNN and CDR2 SYGVQD (reference sequence). This CDR3 has 14 residues. V dropped 8 bases and J dropped 6; count of bases not matched to a gene: 10. The CDR3 reads CASSLGQGRAEAFF. In DNA, the CDR3 is TGCGCCAGCTCTTTAGGACAGGGGAGAGCTGAAGCTTTCTTT.

This chain uses TRBV6-1 with TRBJ1-1; 7 bases align to TRBD1. Germline CDR1 reads MNHNS; CDR2 reads SASEGT. With V trimmed by 4 bases and J by 1 base, 9 bases remained unmatched. The CDR3 covers 16 residues. The CDR3 is CASSGGFGTENTEAFF. The CDR3 DNA reads as TGTGCCAGCAGTGGCGGCTTCGGGACAGAGAACACTGAAGCTTTCTTT.

J is TRBJ2-1 and V is TRBV27, with TRBD2 identical over 11 bases. The V gene end was trimmed by 6 bases and the J gene end by 3 bases; junction bases not matched to a gene: 4. Per the germline V gene, CDR1 is MNHEY and CDR2 is SMNVEV (reference sequence). This CDR3 has 15 amino acids. The CDR3 reads CASRPGTSGYNEQFF. DNA for the CDR3: TGTGCCAGCAGGCCCGGGACTAGCGGCTACAATGAGCAGTTCTTC.

The rearrangement uses TRBV5-1 and TRBJ2-3; 8 positions agree with TRBD2. This CDR3 has 16 amino acids. Unmatched junction bases numbered 11, after V lost 5 bases and J lost 3 bases. Germline loops: CDR1 SGHRS, CDR2 YFSETQ. CDR3 coding DNA: TGCGCCAGCAGGAGTCGGGAGGGCGAATTTACAGATACGCAGTATTTT. Protein sequence: CASRSREGEFTDTQYF.

The chain has TRBV7-9 and TRBJ2-2, with no clear D. V lost 4 bases and J lost 1, with 7 bases in between. Germline V gene lookup returns CDR1 SEHNR and CDR2 FQNEAQ (reference sequence). The CDR3 has 14 amino acids. CDR3 in amino acids: CASSSAENTGELFF. CDR3 nucleotide sequence: TGTGCCAGCAGCTCCGCAGAGAACACCGGGGAGCTGTTTTTT.

This rearrangement joins TRBV7-9 to TRBJ2-1; 12 bases agree with TRBD2. Germline loops: CDR1 SEHNR, CDR2 FQNEAQ (reference sequence). This CDR3 region has 14 residues. V shed 6 bases, J shed 10 bases, and the junction held 7 bases outside the gene matches. CDR3 sequence: CASSPRGLAGEQFF. CDR3 in DNA: TGTGCCAGCAGTCCACGGGGACTAGCGGGCGAGCAGTTCTTC.